This T cell receptor (beta chain) was sequenced during a study of cytomegalovirus exposure and HLA in healthy donors. Turning to the study itself: Out of 398 genotyped donors, about 80% belonged to the Caucasian-associated ancestry cluster.

The V end lost 0 bases, the J end lost 6 bases, and 15 bases lay between the germline ends. Germline V CDR1 and CDR2: SNHLY, FYNNEI. The length of the CDR3 is 15 residues. The PCR made use of 60 Vbeta and 13 Jbeta primers. Sequencing used immunoSEQ multiplex PCR; TCRdb keeps in-frame clones, though not all of them. The sample carries hundreds of thousands of clones, over 60% recorded once. The source of this sequence is a young man in good health and CMV-seronegative. The specimen sequenced was PBMCs. The chain carries TRBV2 and TRBJ2-7, with D perhaps matching TRBD1 (7 bases). CDR3: CASSEARGQFSEQYF. The CDR3 DNA reads TGTGCCAGCAGTGAAGCGCGGGGACAGTTCAGCGAGCAGTACTTC.